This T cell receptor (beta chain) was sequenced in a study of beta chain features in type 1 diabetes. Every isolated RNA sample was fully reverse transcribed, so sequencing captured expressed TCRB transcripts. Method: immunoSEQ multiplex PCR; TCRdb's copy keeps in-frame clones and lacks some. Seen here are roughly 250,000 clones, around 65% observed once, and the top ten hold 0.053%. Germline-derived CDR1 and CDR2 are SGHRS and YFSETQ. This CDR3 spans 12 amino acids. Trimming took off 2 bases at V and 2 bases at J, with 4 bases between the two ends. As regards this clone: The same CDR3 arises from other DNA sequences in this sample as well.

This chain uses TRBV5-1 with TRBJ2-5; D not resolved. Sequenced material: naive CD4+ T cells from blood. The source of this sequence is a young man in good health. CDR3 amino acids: CASSLVQETQYF. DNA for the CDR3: TGCGCCAGCAGCTTAGTGCAAGAGACCCAGTACTTC.